The 19 T cell receptor beta chains listed next were all sequenced from one sample in a study of T cell changes during pregnancy in multiple sclerosis. Using immunoSEQ multiplex PCR, the repertoire was profiled, and TCRdb retains in-frame clones only, with some absent. Among roughly 80,000 clones listed, about 90% were seen once. The sample in question was peripheral blood, obtained before pregnancy. These receptors all stem from a female donor with multiple sclerosis, enrolled in a pregnancy study.

The chain uses TRBV5-6 and TRBJ2-1; 7 bases are shared with TRBD1. This CDR3 has 16 amino acids. J gave up 0 bases and V 0 bases, and 3 bases lay outside the gene matches. The germline V gene encodes CDR1 SGHDT and CDR2 YYEEEE. CDR3 sequence: CASSLVWDSSYNEQFF. The CDR3 nucleotides are TGTGCCAGCAGCTTGGTTTGGGACAGCTCCTACAATGAGCAGTTCTTC.

The chain is built from TRBV4-3 and TRBJ2-7, with 9 nucleotides matching TRBD1. This CDR3 comprises 15 residues. The V and J ends lost 3 bases and 5 bases, in that order; junction bases with no gene match: 8. Germline assignment: CDR1 LGHNA and CDR2 YSLEER. In nucleotides, the CDR3 is TGCGCCAGCAGCCAGTTGAGGACAGGGGTCCACGAGCAGTACTTC. Its translation: CASSQLRTGVHEQYF.

The chain uses TRBV19 and TRBJ2-1; tentative D call: TRBD1 (6 bases). V was shortened by 2 bases and J by 6 bases, with 17 bases between the two germline ends. This CDR3 contains 16 residues. The germline V gene has CDR1 LNHDA and CDR2 SQIVND (reference sequence). Here the CDR3 DNA reads TGTGCCAGTAGTATAACTGGTTCTCAAGGGGGCAATGAGCAGTTCTTC. Its translation: CASSITGSQGGNEQFF.

The chain recombines TRBV7-3 with TRBJ2-3; 9 bases match TRBD1. In germline, CDR1 is SGHTA, CDR2 FQGTGA. V was pared by 1 base and J by 10 bases, with 3 bases of the junction left unmatched. This CDR3 is built from 13 residues. The CDR3 reads CASSLSGQGPQYF. CDR3 sequence (DNA): TGTGCCAGCAGCTTAAGTGGACAGGGGCCGCAGTATTTT.

The chain employs TRBV7-2 and TRBJ2-7; TRBD2 aligns across 7 bases. The ends lost 5 bases at V and 2 bases at J; junction bases unmatched: 6. The CDR3 loop spans 14 amino acids. Germline V gene lookup returns CDR1 SGHTA and CDR2 FQGNSA. The DNA of the CDR3 is TGTGCCAGCAGCCGGGGCGGGGGACCCTACGAGCAGTACTTC. Translating gives CASSRGGGPYEQYF.

CDR3 DNA sequence: TGCGCCAGCAGCTTGGACGGCCCGAGAGGAGATACGCAGTATTTT. Translated, it gives CASSLDGPRGDTQYF. The J gene is TRBJ2-3, the V gene TRBV5-1; no clear D. There are 15 residues in the CDR3. Germline assignment: CDR1 SGHRS and CDR2 YFSETQ. The V and J ends lost 0 bases and 5 bases respectively, with 13 bases between them.

About this clone: The junction does not match germline at one end; this may be a read error. The chain carries TRBV15 and TRBJ1-5; D remains unclear. The CDR3 runs to 12 residues. Germline CDR1 is LNHNV and CDR2 is YYDKDF (reference sequence). The CDR3 sequence: CATSRDGEGSLF. The CDR3 DNA reads TGTGCCACCAGCAGAGATGGGGAGGGTTCCCTTTTC.

The J gene is TRBJ2-7, the V gene TRBV7-9, with 13 positions matching TRBD2. J was trimmed by 6 bases and V by 5 bases; bases with no gene match: 7. Germline V gene lookup returns CDR1 SEHNR and CDR2 FQNEAQ (reference sequence). This CDR3 spans 15 amino acids. The chain's CDR3 is CASSARTSGRGEQYF. The DNA of the CDR3 is TGTGCCAGCAGCGCCCGGACTAGCGGGAGAGGCGAGCAGTACTTC.

The chain carries TRBV2 and TRBJ2-7; unclear D gene. V lost 10 bases to trimming and J lost 7 bases, with 14 bases between them. Germline CDR1 reads SNHLY; CDR2 reads FYNNEI. The CDR3 spans 11 residues. The chain's CDR3 is CATLYHGEQYF. The CDR3 DNA reads as TGTGCCACCCTATACCACGGGGAGCAGTACTTC.

With regard to this clone: One junction end disagrees with the germline gene, perhaps due to a read error. This chain links TRBV9 with TRBJ2-3, with D uncertain. The germline V gene has CDR1 SGDLS and CDR2 YYNGEE. CDR3 length equals 12 residues. CDR3: CASSLSKDPQYF. Here the CDR3 DNA reads TGTGCCAGCAGCCTTAGTAAAGATCCGCAGTATTTT.

V and J are TRBV5-1 and TRBJ2-7; 7 bases fit TRBD1. Germline loops: CDR1 SGHRS, CDR2 YFSETQ. This CDR3 spans 15 amino acids. V gave up 2 bases and J gave up 5 bases; unmatched junction bases: 10. The CDR3 nucleotides are TGCGCCAGCAGCTTTACAGGGGTTTCGGGGCACGAGCAGTACTTC. Its protein is CASSFTGVSGHEQYF.

The chain uses TRBV29-1 and TRBJ1-2; D remains ambiguous. Trimming cost V 2 bases and J 11 bases, with 15 bases left between them. This CDR3 region has 12 residues. CDR1 and CDR2 from the germline V gene are SQVTM and ANQGSEA. The CDR3 reads CSVEKTGDPYTF. The CDR3 DNA reads TGCAGCGTTGAAAAAACGGGAGATCCATACACCTTC.

The chain uses TRBV19 and TRBJ2-2; 7 nucleotides align to TRBD1. The CDR3 is 14 residues long. Germline V gives CDR1 LNHDA, CDR2 SQIVND (reference sequence). V shed 3 bases and J 7 bases; nucleotides not matched to a gene: 5. The CDR3 is CASSISGGYGELFF. The CDR3 region has the DNA TGTGCCAGTAGTATCTCAGGGGGTTACGGGGAGCTGTTTTTT.

In this sample, this clone turned up once. The chain employs TRBV27 and TRBJ2-7, with TRBD2 matching 9 bases. Germline CDR1 and CDR2: MNHEY and SMNVEV (reference sequence). The ends lost 5 bases at V and 3 bases at J; junction bases unmatched: 8. The CDR3 runs to 15 residues. CDR3 in amino acids: CASSKLAGGFYEQYF. CDR3 coding DNA: TGTGCCAGCAGTAAACTAGCGGGCGGCTTCTACGAGCAGTACTTC.

This chain joins TRBV27 and TRBJ2-7, with 9 bases lining up with TRBD2. J gave up 2 bases and V 6 bases, and 11 bases lay outside the gene matches. Germline V gene sequence: CDR1 MNHEY, CDR2 SMNVEV (reference sequence). The length of the CDR3 is 16 residues. CDR3 DNA sequence: TGTGCCAGCAGGCCATTAGCGGGAGATTTCCCCTACGAGCAGTACTTC. This gives the protein CASRPLAGDFPYEQYF.

The genes are TRBV19 and TRBJ1-5; D is perhaps TRBD1 (6 bases). The CDR3 contains 14 residues. Germline V lookup: CDR1 LNHDA, CDR2 SQIVND (reference sequence). Trimming removed 5 bases at V and 6 bases at J, with 14 bases between. CDR3 residues: CASSARGVGQPQHF. The CDR3 DNA reads as TGTGCCAGTAGTGCCAGGGGAGTTGGTCAGCCCCAGCATTTT.

The chain joins TRBV5-1 to TRBJ2-2; 8 nucleotides align to TRBD1. CDR1 and CDR2 (germline): SGHRS, YFSETQ. J was trimmed by 3 bases and V by 5 bases; bases with no gene match: 6. There are 15 residues in the CDR3. CDR3 sequence: CASSPAGGHTGELFF. As DNA, the CDR3 is TGCGCCAGCAGTCCGGCAGGGGGCCACACCGGGGAGCTGTTTTTT.

The CDR3 DNA follows: TGCGCCAGCAGCCACCGGGGGGGGGCCCCCCAGCAGTTCTTC. It specifies CASSHRGGAPQQFF. The rearrangement uses TRBV4-1 and TRBJ2-1; TRBD2 matches 8 bases. This CDR3 has 14 amino acids. Trimming removed 3 bases from V and 11 bases from J; junction bases left unmatched: 9. Germline V gene sequence: CDR1 MGHRA, CDR2 YSYEKL.

The chain joins TRBV10-3 to TRBJ2-2; 8 bases line up with TRBD2. Unmatched junction bases numbered 10, after V lost 6 bases and J lost 4 bases. Germline V gives CDR1 ENHRY, CDR2 SYGVKD. The CDR3 sequence is 16 residues long. This CDR3 is CAISQSGRALTGELFF. The DNA of the CDR3 is TGTGCCATCAGCCAATCCGGGAGGGCCCTCACCGGGGAGCTGTTTTTT.